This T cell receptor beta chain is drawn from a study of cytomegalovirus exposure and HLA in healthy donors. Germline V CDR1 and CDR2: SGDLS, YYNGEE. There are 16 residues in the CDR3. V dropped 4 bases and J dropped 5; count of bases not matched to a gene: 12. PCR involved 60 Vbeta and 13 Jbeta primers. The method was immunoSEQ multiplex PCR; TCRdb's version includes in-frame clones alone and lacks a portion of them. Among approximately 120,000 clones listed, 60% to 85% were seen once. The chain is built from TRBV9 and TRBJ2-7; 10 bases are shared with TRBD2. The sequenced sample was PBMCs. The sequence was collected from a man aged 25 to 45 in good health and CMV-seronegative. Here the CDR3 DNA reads TGTGCCAGCAGCCCCCATTGGTCTAGCGGGAGAGACGAGCAGTACTTC. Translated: CASSPHWSSGRDEQYF. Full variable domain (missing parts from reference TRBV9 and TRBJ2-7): DSGVTQTPKHLITATGQRVTLRCSPRSGDLSVYWYQQSLDQGLQFLIQYYNGEERAKGNILERFSAQQFPDLHSELNLSSLELGDSALYFCASSPHWSSGRDEQYFGPGTRLTVT.